This TCR beta chain is drawn from a study of blood T cell repertoires in COVID-19. This clone was found once. Method: immunoSEQ multiplex PCR; TCRdb's copy keeps in-frame clones and lacks some. The repertoire holds some 42,000 clones, with approximately 90% as singletons. There are 15 residues in the CDR3. Per germline, CDR1 SGHRS and CDR2 YFSETQ. The V and J ends lost 0 bases and 7 bases respectively, with 13 bases between them. V is TRBV5-1 and J is TRBJ2-2; maybe TRBD2 (5 bases). The sequenced material came from peripheral blood. The sequence came from a man between 50 and 59 years old with active COVID-19. DNA of the CDR3: TGCGCCAGCAGCTTGGATGCGGGCGCGGGCGGGGAGCTGTTTTTT. This encodes CASSLDAGAGGELFF.